Included here is one T cell receptor beta chain sequence, with context. As yet, its antigen is unknown. Produced via immunoSEQ multiplex PCR; TCRdb's table is partial and in-frame only. The data show about 45,000 clones, 75% seen once. The data were obtained in a study of vaccination effects on CD4 cells after COVID-19. CDR1 KGHSH and CDR2 LQKENI come from the germline V gene. Trimming took 3 bases from V and 4 from J, leaving 12 bases between them. The CDR3 contains 14 residues. Antigen-specific CD4+ T cells were expanded with viral peptide pools in the ViraFEST assay before sequencing. Subsequent to approximately 11 days of culture, CD4+ T cells were isolated. SARS-CoV-2 infection was confirmed by PCR in the person between March and December 2020.

This sequence joins TRBV18 and TRBJ1-1, with a possible D match to TRBD1 (6 bases). The specimen was CD4+ T cells from PBMCs cultured with a peptide pool, collected before COVID-19 vaccination. The source is a human donor who had a prior SARS-CoV-2 infection. CDR3 sequence (DNA): TGTGCCAGCTCACCGCAGGGGCCTAGCACTGAAGCTTTCTTT. Amino acids: CASSPQGPSTEAFF.